This T cell receptor beta chain appears in the sequencing data of a study of CD8 T cells in Susac syndrome. This clonotype occurred a few times. The CDR3 covers 17 residues. V gave up 3 bases and J gave up 3 bases; unmatched junction bases: 10. The germline CDR1 and CDR2 sequences are SGHDT and YYEEEE. CD8+ and CD4+ T cells from blood underwent TCR beta sequencing, which was carried out in a high-throughput format. In Susac syndrome patients, recently defined diagnostic criteria for definite or probable disease were met. In contrast to the negatively isolated CD8+ and CD4+ T cells, TEMRA cells were FACS-enriched. Random hexamers were used to reverse transcribe 0.5 to 1 ug of RNA. Amplification of TCR beta CDR3 across 54 Vbeta and 13 Jbeta was performed with immunoSEQ multiplex PCR. Each CDR3 protein is one row after TCRdb ran MiXCR on the immunoSEQ multiplex PCR reads. The data show about 200,000 distinct CDR3 sequences, roughly nine tenths seen once.

The receptor comes from a human donor with Susac syndrome. The sequencing sample was made of CD4+ T cells from PBMCs. The chain recombines TRBV5-6 with TRBJ2-4; TRBD1 agrees at 9 bases. The CDR3 nucleotides are TGTGCCAGCAGCTCACCGGGACAGGGATCGGGCAAAAACATTCAGTACTTC. Translated, it gives CASSSPGQGSGKNIQYF.